The 24 T cell receptor beta chains presented below share a single source sample, sequenced in a study of T-cell memory formation after mild COVID-19. TCRdb re-called the 5' RACE reads with MiXCR, one entry per CDR3 protein. The sample lists 360,000 or so distinct CDR3 sequences, approximately 29% seen once, with 13% in the top ten. The sequenced material came from PBMCs or a T cell subset sorted from them (not recorded which). These receptors were obtained from an adult woman who had mild COVID-19 (a few samples of this study predate the infection). Cell type and time point are not known.

This clonotype showed up just a few times. This sequence joins TRBV10-3 and TRBJ2-1; no reliable D call. Germline CDR1 ENHRY, CDR2 SYGVKD. V was pared by 6 bases and J by 3 bases, with 6 bases between. CDR3 length: 12 residues. CDR3 region: CAISRNYNEQFF. The CDR3 nucleotides read TGTGCCATCAGCCGTAACTACAATGAGCAGTTCTTC.

This clonotype was counted a few times. The chain combines TRBV19 with TRBJ1-2; D unresolved. Per germline, CDR1 LNHDA and CDR2 SQIVND (reference sequence). V was cut by 1 base and J by 4 bases, with 7 bases left in between. The CDR3 contains 13 residues. CDR3 region: CASSIGPSYGYTF. CDR3 nucleotides: TGTGCCAGTAGTATAGGACCTAGCTATGGCTACACCTTC.

The chain recombines TRBV5-6 with TRBJ1-5; D may be TRBD1 (6 bases). This CDR3 is built from 16 residues. Germline CDR1 and CDR2: SGHDT and YYEEEE. V lost 4 bases, J lost 3 bases, and 17 bases lay in between. The CDR3 loop reads CASSLRGRQDNQPQHF. CDR3 bases: TGTGCCAGCAGCCTCAGGGGAAGGCAGGACAATCAGCCCCAGCATTTT.

The CDR3 bases are TGTGCCAGCAGCTTAGTACCGGGACTACGGTCCGCAGATACGCAGTATTTT. Amino acid sequence: CASSLVPGLRSADTQYF. V gene TRBV7-2 combines with J gene TRBJ2-3, with 7 bases fitting TRBD2. The CDR3 totals 17 residues. Germline V gene data show CDR1 as SGHTA and CDR2 as FQGNSA. Trimming removed 1 base from V and 4 bases from J; junction bases left unmatched: 11.

This chain links TRBV10-3 with TRBJ2-1; the D is unclear. Germline V gene data show CDR1 as ENHRY and CDR2 as SYGVKD. The length of the CDR3 is 13 residues. V lost 5 bases and J 8 bases, leaving 13 bases between the germline ends. CDR3 in amino acids: CAISPGPGDEQFF. The CDR3 DNA follows: TGTGCCATCAGTCCGGGTCCCGGCGATGAGCAGTTCTTC.

The CDR3 DNA reads TGTGCCAGCAGTCCCAGTGGGGCGGGTTGGTCCAATGAGCAGTTCTTC. Protein product: CASSPSGAGWSNEQFF. The rearrangement links TRBV12-3 or TRBV12-4 to TRBJ2-1, with D possibly called TRBD1 or TRBD2 (5 bases each). The CDR3 covers 16 residues. V lost 5 bases and J 6 bases, leaving 20 bases between the germline ends.

This clonotype came up a few times. The V and J genes are TRBV7-9 and TRBJ2-1; TRBD2 matches at 10 bases. The CDR3 is made up of 14 amino acids. Germline V lookup: CDR1 SEHNR, CDR2 FQNEAQ (reference sequence). The trim removed 7 bases at V and 6 bases at J, leaving 6 bases unmatched. The CDR3 sequence: CASTPSGSINEQFF. The CDR3 DNA reads TGTGCCAGCACCCCTAGCGGGAGTATCAATGAGCAGTTCTTC.

The chain joins TRBV7-2 to TRBJ1-1, with unresolved D. The CDR3 sequence is 14 residues long. Between the trimmed V and J ends, which lost 5 bases and 4 bases, there was a span of 14 bases. Germline V gene sequence: CDR1 SGHTA, CDR2 FQGNSA. The CDR3 nucleotides are TGTGCCAGCAGCGCTCCGGAAGTTCGCACTGAAGCTTTCTTT. Translating gives CASSAPEVRTEAFF.

V and J are TRBV21-1 and TRBJ2-2; TRBD2, as called in the table, went unchecked against the DNA. TRBV21-1 constitutes a pseudogene. The CDR3 covers 19 residues. The CDR3 DNA is TGTGCCAGCAGCAAAGCGCGTCTAGCGGGAGACGCGAACACCGGGGAGCTGTTTTTT. As protein: CASSKARLAGDANTGELFF.

This clonotype was seen a handful of times. This rearrangement joins TRBV29-1 to TRBJ1-1, with D unclear. The V end lost 2 bases, the J end lost 4 bases, and 11 bases lay between the germline ends. The CDR3 loop spans 13 amino acids. Per germline, CDR1 SQVTM and CDR2 ANQGSEA. CDR3 sequence (DNA): TGCAGCGTTGAAAGTCCCTTAGGCACTGAAGCTTTCTTT. It codes for CSVESPLGTEAFF.

A few counts support this clonotype. V usage is TRBV4-3 and J usage is TRBJ2-7; TRBD2 agrees at 9 bases. The CDR3 contains 17 residues. V dropped 0 bases and J dropped 5; count of bases not matched to a gene: 11. CDR1 is LGHNA, CDR2 YSLEER, per germline. Written as DNA, the CDR3 is TGCGCCAGCAGCCAAGATCGACTAGCGGCAGCGGGCGACGAGCAGTACTTC. It encodes CASSQDRLAAAGDEQYF.

The chain has TRBV5-1 and TRBJ2-7; tentatively, D is TRBD1 (6 bases). The germline gives CDR1 SGHRS, CDR2 YFSETQ. Deletions cut 2 bases from V and 5 bases from J, with 14 bases between. The CDR3 is 14 residues long. CDR3 region: CASSFAGAIDEQYF. The CDR3 coding sequence is TGCGCCAGCAGCTTTGCAGGGGCTATAGACGAGCAGTACTTC. The full variable domain, completed using reference TRBV5-1 and TRBJ2-7, is KAGVTQTPRYLIKTRGQQVTLSCSPISGHRSVSWYQQTPGQGLQFLFEYFSETQRNKGNFPGRFSGRQFSNSRSEMNVSTLELGDSALYLCASSFAGAIDEQYFGPGTRLTVT.

Only a few counts were recorded for this clonotype. The gene calls are TRBV7-9 and TRBJ1-1; D is perhaps TRBD1 (6 bases). Germline CDR1 SEHNR, CDR2 FQNEAQ (reference sequence). The CDR3 length is 14 residues. Trimming left V 5 bases short and J 8 bases short, with 18 bases between. The chain's CDR3 is CASSHAGRGGEAFF. The CDR3 DNA is TGTGCCAGCAGCCATGCGGGAAGGGGGGGCGAAGCTTTCTTT.

This clonotype was observed a handful of times. The chain combines TRBV12-3 or TRBV12-4 with TRBJ2-1; 8 positions match TRBD2. The J segment lost 3 bases and the V segment lost 4 bases, leaving 23 bases of the junction unmatched. This CDR3 is built from 21 residues. CDR3 residues: CASSSVRGGLIRGLDYNEQFF. The DNA of the CDR3 is TGTGCCAGCAGTTCCGTTAGGGGGGGACTGATTAGGGGACTAGACTACAATGAGCAGTTCTTC.

This chain links TRBV6-4 with TRBJ1-1; the D gene is possibly TRBD1 (6 bases). The CDR3 extends over 19 amino acids. Trimming pared 0 bases from V and 0 bases from J, leaving 20 bases between. The germline CDR1 and CDR2 sequences are MRHNA and SNTAGT. The chain's CDR3 is CASSDSFWGRDAMNTEAFF. The CDR3 DNA follows: TGTGCCAGCAGTGACTCGTTCTGGGGGCGGGACGCGATGAACACTGAAGCTTTCTTT.

The rearrangement uses TRBV6-1 and TRBJ2-6; D is undetermined. The CDR3 contains 17 residues. With 2 bases removed from V and 0 bases from J, the gap between germline ends came to 11 bases. Germline values: CDR1 MNHNS, CDR2 SASEGT. The CDR3 nucleotides read TGTGCCAGCAGTGAAAGGGCTATAAGCTCTGGGGCCAACGTCCTGACTTTC. Amino acid sequence: CASSERAISSGANVLTF.

This clonotype was recorded only once. V usage is TRBV20-1 and J usage is TRBJ1-3, with 7 bases identical to TRBD1. Germline V gene data show CDR1 as DFQATT and CDR2 as SNEGSKA (reference sequence). The CDR3 spans 16 residues. The junction had 10 bases not matched to a gene; V was cut back by 3 bases and J by 2 bases. The CDR3 spells CSASGPGQGAGNTIYF. The CDR3, as DNA: TGCAGTGCTAGCGGGCCCGGGCAGGGGGCTGGAAACACCATATATTTT.

A few counts support this clonotype. V usage is TRBV7-2 and J usage is TRBJ2-7; D remains unclear. Germline V lookup: CDR1 SGHTA, CDR2 FQGNSA. Trimming shortened V by 0 bases and J by 6 bases, and 15 bases separated the two germline ends. There are 15 residues in the CDR3. CDR3 in amino acids: CASSLAVGSRAEQYF. As DNA, the CDR3 is TGTGCCAGCAGCTTAGCGGTCGGTTCTAGAGCCGAGCAGTACTTC. The full variable domain, its missing parts supplied by reference TRBV7-2 and TRBJ2-7, is GAGVSQSPSNKVTEKGKDVELRCDPISGHTALYWYRQSLGQGLEFLIYFQGNSAPDKSGLPSDRFSAERTGGSVSTLTIQRTQQEDSAVYLCASSLAVGSRAEQYFGPGTRLTVT.

The chain carries TRBV7-6 and TRBJ2-2; D gene unclear. The V gene's germline CDR1 is SGHVS and CDR2 FNYEAQ. The V and J ends lost 0 bases and 1 base respectively, with 9 bases between them. This CDR3 spans 16 amino acids. The CDR3 is CASSLARRKNTGELFF. The DNA for the CDR3 is TGTGCCAGCAGCTTAGCGAGGAGAAAGAACACCGGGGAGCTGTTTTTT.

The chain carries TRBV6-1 and TRBJ1-1, with D perhaps matching TRBD1 (6 bases). Germline V CDR1 and CDR2: MNHNS, SASEGT. This CDR3 contains 14 residues. The germline V and J ends were trimmed by 6 bases and 4 bases, with 15 bases remaining between them. The CDR3 sequence is CASRRTGSATEAFF. CDR3 coding DNA: TGTGCCAGCAGGAGAACAGGGAGTGCCACTGAAGCTTTCTTT.

In its sample, this clonotype was seen a few times. The V and J genes are TRBV11-2 and TRBJ2-2; 8 bases are a match to TRBD1. V dropped 1 base and J dropped 6; count of bases not matched to a gene: 7. The CDR3 loop spans 16 amino acids. Germline lookup yields CDR1 SGHAT and CDR2 FQNNGV. As DNA, the CDR3 is TGTGCCAGCAGCTTAGCACAGGGGGTCCCCTCCGGGGAGCTGTTTTTT. Protein sequence: CASSLAQGVPSGELFF.

This rearrangement joins TRBV6-1 to TRBJ1-2; D not resolved. CDR1 is MNHNS, CDR2 SASEGT, per germline. The CDR3 is 13 amino acids. V dropped 2 bases and J dropped 8 bases, with 12 bases sitting between them. The CDR3 DNA sequence: TGTGCCAGCAGTGAATATGGAGCGGGGGGCTACACCTTC. Protein product: CASSEYGAGGYTF.

This chain uses TRBV6-5 with TRBJ2-5; either TRBD1 or TRBD2 may supply D (5 bases each). V lost 2 bases and J 5 bases, leaving 12 bases between the germline ends. Germline V CDR1 and CDR2: MNHEY, SVGAGI. The CDR3 length is 14 residues. The CDR3 DNA is TGTGCCAGCAGTTACGGACGGGGCCTTGAGACCCAGTACTTC. Protein: CASSYGRGLETQYF.

This clonotype was seen at least ten times. This chain links TRBV6-6 with TRBJ2-3, with TRBD2 matching 9 bases. Germline V gene data show CDR1 as MNHNY and CDR2 as SVGAGI (reference sequence). The J segment lost 3 bases and the V segment lost 5 bases, leaving 9 bases of the junction unmatched. The CDR3 extends over 16 amino acids. CDR3 loop: CASSDNAGGPTDTQYF. The CDR3 coding sequence is TGTGCCAGCAGTGACAATGCGGGGGGGCCGACAGATACGCAGTATTTT.